Given below is one T cell receptor beta chain in context. Its antigen is not known. This sample was included in a study of CXCR3-negative and CXCR3-positive naive CD8 T cells. Study-level findings and limits: Naive cells with CXCR3 showed TRB CDR3s that were more hydrophobic than those in CXCR3-negative naive cells.

The libraries of TRB cDNA were constructed through 5' RACE using UMI labels. TCRdb reprocessed the 5' RACE reads and keeps a single row for each CDR3 protein, giving no DNA. The table lists 100,000 or so distinct CDR3 sequences. This CDR3 has 14 amino acids. Germline assignment: CDR1 SGHRS and CDR2 YFSETQ. The receptor comes from a human donor in good health. Some clones in this sample may be carry-over from other donors' samples. The chain links TRBV5-1 to TRBJ2-7; TCRdb's D call, TRBD2, is unchecked because there is no DNA. What was sequenced was naive CXCR3+ CD8+ T cells from blood. Subset indicated: CD45RO-CCR7+CD27+CD95- naive CD8+ T cells expressing CXCR3 (TNR3+). CDR3 loop: CASSLVGETYEQYF.